The following is a TCR beta chain sequence with its context. Antigen unknown. The sample belongs to a study of T cell responses to AZD1222 COVID-19 vaccine. Whole-study findings and limits: Close to half of spike-specific TCRs reportedly recognize unmutated variant regions.

This table comes from immunoSEQ multiplex PCR, and its TCRdb copy is limited to in-frame clones, with some not included. In the table there are about 55,000 clones, about 85% of which are singletons. Trimming took 1 base from V and 4 from J, leaving 8 bases between them. The CDR3 has 14 residues. Per germline, CDR1 SGHDN and CDR2 FVKESK. The specimen was peripheral blood, collected on day 0 of AZD1222 vaccination. The source is an adult in good health. This chain joins TRBV14 and TRBJ2-1; D possibly corresponds to TRBD2 (5 bases). The CDR3 spells CASSQVSGYNEQFF. The CDR3 DNA sequence: TGTGCCAGCAGCCAAGTTTCGGGGTACAATGAGCAGTTCTTC.